The clone carrying this TCR beta chain appeared many times. What it recognizes is unknown. The source of the sample is a study of T-cell reconstitution after alpha-beta-depleted transplantation in children. Looked up from germline, CDR1 is LGHNA and CDR2 is YNFKEQ. This CDR3 has 16 amino acids. V lost 3 bases to trimming and J lost 4 bases; unmatched junction nucleotides: 4. Unique molecular identifiers were used in preparing the TCRbeta library. TCRdb independently ran MiXCR on the PCR reads; one entry per CDR3 protein. Of about 200,000 distinct CDR3 sequences listed, roughly 6% were seen once; the top ten hold about 4.4%. Study outcomes and limitations: As was reported, about two months after transplant, alpha-beta T cells came from several hundred expanded graft clones. For some patients, TCRbeta diversity was high at day 60 because of recipient T cells and thymic progenitors that survived. Newly produced T cells mostly provided counts and TCRbeta diversity after one year, as hyperexpanded clones declined.

Specimen: PBMCs, collected before TCRalphabeta/CD19-depleted stem cell transplant. The TCR was taken from a girl under three years old with combined immunodeficiency, due to receive a stem cell transplant. This chain links TRBV4-2 with TRBJ2-1, with 12 bases that match TRBD2. In DNA form, the CDR3 reads TGTGCCAGCAGCCAGCTAGCGGGGGGGCAGTACAATGAGCAGTTCTTC. Its protein product is CASSQLAGGQYNEQFF.